This TCR beta chain derives from a study of patients and donors after allogeneic stem cell transplantation. One entry per CDR3 protein results from TCRdb running MiXCR on the RT-PCR reads. The sample lists under 200,000 distinct CDR3 sequences; roughly 24% were seen once. Sequenced material: blood, either unsorted or a sorted T cell fraction (not recorded which). The receptor's source is a human donor who was either an allogeneic HSCT recipient or a stem cell or donor lymphocyte infusion donor (not recorded which). It is not recorded whose cells these are; they may come from a transplant donor.

The CDR3 loop reads CASSSPFSGSYEQYF. The CDR3 DNA reads as TGTGCCAGCAGTAGTCCCTTTAGCGGTTCCTACGAGCAGTACTTC. This chain links TRBV6-6 with TRBJ2-7; tentative D call: TRBD2 (6 bases). Germline lookup yields CDR1 MNHNY and CDR2 SVGAGI (reference sequence). V was clipped by 5 bases and J by 1 base, with 15 bases between them. This CDR3 region has 15 residues.